The clone carrying this TCR beta chain was recorded only once. Its specificity is not known. There are 13 residues in the CDR3. V lost 2 bases, J lost 7 bases, and 12 bases lay in between. CDR1 LGHNA and CDR2 YNFKEQ come from the germline V gene. TCRdb re-called the RT-PCR reads with MiXCR, one entry per CDR3 protein. The sample consists of around 540,000 distinct CDR3 sequences, roughly 10% of them appearing once. This sample stems from a study of response to subunit inactivated influenza vaccine. Overall study findings and caveats: Each seasonal flu vaccination may recruit only limited new T cells, authors suggested.

This chain connects TRBV4-2 to TRBJ2-7; a possible D gene is TRBD1 (5 bases). The source is a man aged 50 to 60 who received an inactivated influenza vaccine. The material sequenced was PBMCs from blood, taken on the day of vaccination. Here the CDR3 DNA reads TGTGCCAGCAGCCAAACTCCAGGGCGGGAGCAGTACTTC. Translation: CASSQTPGREQYF.